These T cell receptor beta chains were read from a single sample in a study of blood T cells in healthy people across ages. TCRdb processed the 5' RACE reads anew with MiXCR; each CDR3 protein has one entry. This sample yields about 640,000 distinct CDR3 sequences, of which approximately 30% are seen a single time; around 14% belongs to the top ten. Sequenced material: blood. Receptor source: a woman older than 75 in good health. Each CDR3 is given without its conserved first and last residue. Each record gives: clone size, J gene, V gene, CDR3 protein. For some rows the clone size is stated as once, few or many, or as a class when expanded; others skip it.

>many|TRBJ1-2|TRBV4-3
ASSRGLGPHYGYT
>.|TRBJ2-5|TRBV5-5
VSSLFRQQDEQY
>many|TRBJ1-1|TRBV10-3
AISKTGTENTEAF
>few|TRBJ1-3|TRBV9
ASSRLADRIRNTIY
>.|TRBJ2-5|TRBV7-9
VSGPRRTIQETQY
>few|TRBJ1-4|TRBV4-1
ASSQNSGELF
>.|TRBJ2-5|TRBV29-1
SAYPPSGIETQY
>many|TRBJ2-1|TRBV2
ASSPRGTSGGAVNEQF
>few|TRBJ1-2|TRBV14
ASRQTGDNYGYT
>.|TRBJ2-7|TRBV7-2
ASSRGGQLGNEQY
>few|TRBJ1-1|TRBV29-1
SVEVGRGTEAF
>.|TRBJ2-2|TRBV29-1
SVVDRPNTGELF
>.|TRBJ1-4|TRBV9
ASSAWDAPTAINEKLF
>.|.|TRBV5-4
ASSLRGTKYEQY
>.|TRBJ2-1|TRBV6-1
ASSGTGGKSYNEQF
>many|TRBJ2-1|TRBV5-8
ASSLVAGGWSYNEQF
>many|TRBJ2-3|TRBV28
ASSLSSAPTDTQY
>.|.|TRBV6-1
ASSDDRVVYNEQY
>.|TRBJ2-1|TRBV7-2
ASSSKGSHPDEQF
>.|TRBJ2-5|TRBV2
ATAGALRETQY
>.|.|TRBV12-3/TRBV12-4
ASSPQATSDEQY
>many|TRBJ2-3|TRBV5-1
ASSLRRGATPDTQY
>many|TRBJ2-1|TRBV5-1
ASSLLRSGPDTAPGKQF
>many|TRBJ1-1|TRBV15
ATRDSGDTEAF
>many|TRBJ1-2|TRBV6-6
ASSYVGQSYGYT